These T cell receptor beta chains were read from a single sample in a study of Ad26.COV2.S vaccination and SARS-CoV-2 variants. The data were produced by immunoSEQ multiplex PCR, yet TCRdb's version contains in-frame clones alone and is incomplete. Here the sample spans a few hundred thousand clones, about nine tenths being singletons. The sequences come from peripheral blood, collected in a trial of Ad26.COV2.S vaccine versus placebo. The receptors stem from a person between 18 and 65 years old who received the Ad26.COV2.S COVID-19 vaccine or a placebo. Both conserved end residues are part of each CDR3. The D gene is left open where the match is weak. Not every row has a clone size; where given, it reads once, few, many or a size class.

>18|TRBV4-3|NA|many|TRBJ1-4
CASSQGNGHSGYNEKLFF
TGCGCCAGCAGCCAAGGGAACGGGCACTCGGGGTATAATGAAAAACTGTTTTTT
>15|TRBV5-1|TRBD2|NA|TRBJ2-5
CASSPLAGLQETQYF
TGCGCCAGCAGCCCCTTAGCGGGGCTGCAAGAGACCCAGTACTTC
>17|TRBV19|TRBD1|NA|TRBJ1-5
CASSKGQGIGSNQPQHF
TGTGCCAGTAGTAAGGGACAGGGGATTGGTAGCAATCAGCCCCAGCATTTT
>14|TRBV27|NA|NA|TRBJ2-7
CASSRGRISYEQYF
TGTGCCAGCAGTCGGGGGCGAATCTCCTACGAGCAGTACTTC
>14|TRBV10-3|NA|once|TRBJ2-2
CAISGTRNTGELFF
TGTGCCATCAGTGGGACACGGAACACCGGGGAGCTGTTTTTT
>16|TRBV10-3|TRBD1|NA|TRBJ1-3
CAISVGGTGAGNTIYF
TGTGCCATCAGTGTTGGAGGGACAGGGGCGGGGAACACCATATATTTT
>16|TRBV18|TRBD1|NA|TRBJ2-7
CASSPTDRESTYEQYF
TGTGCCAGCTCACCTACCGACAGGGAATCCACCTACGAGCAGTACTTC
>14|TRBV18|TRBD1|once|TRBJ1-5
CASSPTGGNQPQHF
TGTGCCAGCTCACCTACAGGGGGTAATCAGCCCCAGCATTTT
>13|TRBV7-2|TRBD1|NA|TRBJ1-5
CASSRDRAQPQHF
TGTGCCAGCAGTAGGGACAGGGCTCAGCCCCAGCATTTT
>17|TRBV4-1|NA|NA|TRBJ1-5
CASSPFGVGAISQPQHF
TGCGCCAGCAGCCCGTTCGGTGTGGGGGCTATATCTCAGCCCCAGCATTTT
>15|TRBV7-2|TRBD1|few|TRBJ1-3
CASSARQGPGNTIYF
TGTGCCAGCAGCGCAAGACAGGGACCTGGAAACACCATATATTTT
>15|TRBV27|NA|NA|TRBJ1-6
CASSWYAGDNSPLHF
TGTGCCAGCAGTTGGTACGCAGGGGATAATTCACCCCTCCACTTT
>14|TRBV10-3|TRBD2|NA|TRBJ2-1
CAISDPGLAYEQFF
TGTGCCATCAGTGACCCCGGACTAGCGTATGAGCAGTTCTTC
>14|TRBV19|TRBD2|NA|TRBJ2-7
CASSSDGRTYEQYF
TGTGCCAGTAGTTCAGACGGGAGGACCTACGAGCAGTACTTC
>17|TRBV11-2|NA|NA|TRBJ1-1
CASSLLSVGYKNTEAFF
TGTGCCAGCAGCTTACTATCGGTAGGCTACAAGAACACTGAAGCTTTCTTT
>13|TRBV2|NA|NA|TRBJ1-3
CASSEVSGNTIYF
TGTGCCAGCAGTGAGGTCTCTGGAAACACCATATATTTT
>11|TRBV5-6|NA|NA|TRBJ2-7
CASGRPGEQYF
TGTGCCAGCGGACGGCCTGGCGAGCAGTACTTC
>16|TRBV6-5|NA|NA|TRBJ2-1
CASSYTGRSSYNEQFF
TGTGCCAGCAGTTATACCGGTCGGAGCTCCTACAATGAGCAGTTCTTC
>14|TRBV15|NA|NA|TRBJ1-5
CATSRGRPNQPQHF
TGTGCCACCAGCAGGGGCAGGCCCAATCAGCCCCAGCATTTT
>17|TRBV10-2|TRBD2|NA|TRBJ2-2
CASSGPPLAGGTGELFF
TGCGCCAGCAGTGGCCCCCCCCTAGCGGGAGGGACCGGGGAGCTGTTTTTT
>13|TRBV29-1|TRBD2|NA|TRBJ2-7
CSATGGPAVEQYF
TGCAGCGCCACGGGAGGGCCAGCGGTCGAGCAGTACTTC
>17|TRBV27|NA|NA|TRBJ2-1
CASSLSVGEFLADEQFF
TGTGCCAGCAGTTTATCCGTTGGGGAGTTCTTGGCTGATGAGCAGTTCTTC
>14|TRBV9|NA|NA|TRBJ2-7
CASSGRETGYEQYF
TGTGCCAGCAGCGGGAGGGAGACGGGGTACGAGCAGTACTTC
>18|TRBV19|NA|NA|TRBJ2-1
CASSLRWTAPISYNEQFF
TGTGCCAGTAGTCTACGGTGGACGGCCCCAATCTCCTACAATGAGCAGTTCTTC
>16|TRBV4-1|TRBD2|NA|TRBJ2-5
CASSPGAAGYVETQYF
TGCGCCAGCAGCCCCGGGGCAGCGGGATACGTAGAGACCCAGTACTTC
>15|TRBV5-5|NA|NA|TRBJ2-7
CASSQVFGVSYEQYF
TGTGCCAGCAGCCAAGTTTTCGGGGTCTCCTACGAGCAGTACTTC